What follows are 21 T cell receptor beta chains derived from one specimen sequenced in a study of blood T cell repertoires in COVID-19. Clones were read by immunoSEQ multiplex PCR, and TCRdb kept only the in-frame ones, dropping some. This repertoire shows fewer than 200,000 clones, 65% to 90% found once; its top ten account for 4% to 6.5%. Sample: PBMCs or T cells enriched from blood (not recorded which). The receptors stem from a woman aged 55-70 years with acute COVID-19.

The CDR3, as DNA: TGTGCCAGCAGTGTGGACTGGGCAGGCTACACCTTC. It is translated as CASSVDWAGYTF. V and J are TRBV6-4 and TRBJ1-2, with no clear D. Looked up from germline, CDR1 is MRHNA and CDR2 is SNTAGT. V lost 4 bases to trimming and J lost 8 bases, with 11 bases between them. CDR3 size: 12 residues.

The V call is TRBV5-1, the J call TRBJ1-2; the match to TRBD1 covers 12 bases. V was pared by 3 bases and J by 5 bases, with 8 bases of the junction left unmatched. This CDR3 is built from 16 residues. Germline-derived CDR1 and CDR2 are SGHRS and YFSETQ. CDR3 region: CASSSGQGAYLYGYTF. The CDR3 region has the DNA TGCGCCAGCAGCTCGGGACAGGGGGCGTATCTTTATGGCTACACCTTC. Full variable domain (rest looked up from reference TRBV5-1 and TRBJ1-2): KAGVTQTPRYLIKTRGQQVTLSCSPISGHRSVSWYQQTPGQGLQFLFEYFSETQRNKGNFPGRFSGRQFSNSRSEMNVSTLELGDSALYLCASSSGQGAYLYGYTFGSGTRLTVV.

The CDR3 here is CAITLGTGGTEAFF. The CDR3 DNA follows: TGTGCCATCACTCTAGGGACAGGTGGAACTGAAGCTTTCTTT. The J gene is TRBJ1-1, the V gene TRBV10-3, with 8 positions matching TRBD1. V lost 7 bases and J lost 5; bases outside the gene matches: 9. The germline gives CDR1 ENHRY, CDR2 SYGVKD. The CDR3 consists of 14 residues.

This chain links TRBV11-3 with TRBJ2-1, with TRBD1 matching 7 bases. This CDR3 has 13 amino acids. V was clipped by 0 bases and J by 13 bases; unmatched bases: 6. The germline gives CDR1 SGHNT, CDR2 YENEEA. CDR3 bases: TGTGCCAGCAGCTTAGACAGGGGGACCTATCAGTTCTTC. Its translation: CASSLDRGTYQFF.

The chain joins TRBV11-3 to TRBJ2-1; 10 bases agree with TRBD2. Germline CDR1 is SGHNT and CDR2 is YENEEA. CDR3 size: 13 residues. V trimming: 4 bases; J trimming: 11 bases; junction bases outside the gene matches: 5. CDR3 coding DNA: TGTGCCAGCAGCTCTCGACTAGCGGGTAAGCAGTTCTTC. Translated: CASSSRLAGKQFF.

The rearrangement joins TRBV6-5 to TRBJ1-2, with TRBD1 identical over 10 bases. Germline lookup yields CDR1 MNHEY and CDR2 SVGAGI. The CDR3 sequence is 16 residues long. Germline trimming cut 4 bases from V and 5 bases from J; bases unmatched to any gene: 10. CDR3 in DNA: TGTGCCAGCAGTTTCTTTTCGGGACAGGGGACATATGGCTACACCTTC. Translation gives CASSFFSGQGTYGYTF.

The J gene is TRBJ1-2, the V gene TRBV5-4, with 8 bases lining up with TRBD1. The CDR3 is 15 amino acids. J gave up 8 bases and V 3 bases, and 12 bases lay outside the gene matches. Germline CDR1 SGHNT, CDR2 YYREEE (reference sequence). CDR3: CASSSGTGTLGGYTF. CDR3 sequence (DNA): TGTGCCAGCAGCTCAGGGACAGGAACATTAGGGGGCTACACCTTC.

The chain is built from TRBV5-1 and TRBJ2-3; TRBD2 aligns across 11 bases. Germline V lookup: CDR1 SGHRS, CDR2 YFSETQ. The CDR3 totals 16 residues. With 4 bases clipped from V and 0 bases from J, the junction kept 4 bases outside the gene matches. DNA for the CDR3: TGCGCCAGCAGCACTAGCGGGGGCATTAGCACAGATACGCAGTATTTT. Protein: CASSTSGGISTDTQYF.

V is TRBV10-2 and J is TRBJ1-2; tentatively, D is TRBD1 (6 bases). There are 13 residues in the CDR3. Germline V gene data show CDR1 as WSHSY and CDR2 as SAAADI. Trimming removed 5 bases at V and 6 bases at J, with 13 bases between. The CDR3 is CASSSRGANGYTF. CDR3 DNA sequence: TGCGCCAGCAGTTCCAGGGGCGCCAATGGCTACACCTTC.

The gene calls are TRBV5-1 and TRBJ1-5, with TRBD1 matching over 7 bases. CDR1 and CDR2 from the germline V gene are SGHRS and YFSETQ. Germline trimming cut 0 bases from V and 6 bases from J; bases unmatched to any gene: 6. This CDR3 contains 15 residues. The CDR3: CASSLEAGGRQPQHF. The CDR3 nucleotides read TGCGCCAGCAGCTTGGAGGCAGGGGGTCGTCAGCCCCAGCATTTT.

This sequence joins TRBV7-2 and TRBJ2-1, with 9 bases aligning to TRBD2. With 3 bases clipped from V and 3 bases from J, the junction kept 3 bases outside the gene matches. CDR1 and CDR2 from the germline V gene are SGHTA and FQGNSA. This CDR3 is built from 15 residues. CDR3 sequence: CASSFSGSNYNEQFF. CDR3 nucleotide sequence: TGTGCCAGCAGCTTTAGCGGGAGTAACTACAATGAGCAGTTCTTC.

The chain combines TRBV7-2 with TRBJ1-5; TRBD1 might be the D (5 bases). Trimming pared 6 bases from V and 9 bases from J, leaving 15 bases between. CDR3 length: 13 amino acids. In germline, CDR1 is SGHTA, CDR2 FQGNSA. This CDR3 is CASSTQGLGPQHF. CDR3 DNA: TGTGCCAGCAGTACCCAGGGCTTAGGGCCCCAGCATTTT.

The chain uses TRBV7-9 and TRBJ2-2; the match to TRBD1 covers 7 bases. This CDR3 contains 15 residues. The germline gives CDR1 SEHNR, CDR2 FQNEAQ (reference sequence). Trimming removed 6 bases from V and 4 bases from J; junction bases left unmatched: 8. The CDR3 spells CASRPKGQLTGELFF. CDR3 DNA: TGTGCCAGCAGACCAAAGGGACAGCTCACCGGGGAGCTGTTTTTT.

The rearrangement uses TRBV7-2 and TRBJ1-3, with D perhaps matching TRBD1 (5 bases). CDR3 size: 17 residues. Germline values: CDR1 SGHTA, CDR2 FQGNSA. Trimming removed 2 bases from V and 0 bases from J, with 14 bases in between. The CDR3 DNA sequence: TGTGCCAGCAGCTTACAGGGTTTTACACTCTCTGGAAACACCATATATTTT. It codes for CASSLQGFTLSGNTIYF. The variable domain in full, with the rest retrieved from reference TRBV7-2 and TRBJ1-3, is GAGVSQSPSNKVTEKGKDVELRCDPISGHTALYWYRQSLGQGLEFLIYFQGNSAPDKSGLPSDRFSAERTGGSVSTLTIQRTQQEDSAVYLCASSLQGFTLSGNTIYFGEGSWLTVV.

The CDR3 DNA reads as TGTGCCAGCAGCTTACGGGGGAGATCAACGGAAGGCGGCAATCAGCCCCAGCATTTT. Its protein product is CASSLRGRSTEGGNQPQHF. The chain joins TRBV7-2 to TRBJ1-5; D perhaps matches TRBD1 (5 bases). Trimming took off 2 bases at V and 2 bases at J, with 22 bases between the two ends. The CDR3 runs 19 residues. From germline, CDR1 is SGHTA and CDR2 FQGNSA.

About this clone itself: At one end the junction does not follow the germline gene, possibly because of a read error. The chain is built from TRBV7-2 and TRBJ1-6, with D unresolved. This CDR3 has 17 residues. CDR1 SGHTA and CDR2 FQGNSA come from the germline V gene. CDR3 region: CASSSRGVRRRNSSLHF. The CDR3 DNA follows: TGTGCCAGCAGCTCCCGCGGGGTCAGACGTAGAAATTCATCCCTCCACTTT.

This clone came up once. This chain uses TRBV9 with TRBJ1-6, with 7 bases fitting TRBD1. Losses at the gene ends were 3 bases for V and 15 bases for J; bases not matched to a gene: 6. The CDR3 contains 12 residues. Looked up from germline, CDR1 is SGDLS and CDR2 is YYNGEE. CDR3 in amino acids: CASSDTTGLLHF. The CDR3 bases are TGTGCCAGCAGCGATACGACAGGGCTCCTCCACTTT.

This chain uses TRBV3-1 (or the pseudogene TRBV3-2) with TRBJ2-1; D not resolved. Trimming took off 0 bases at V and 9 bases at J, with 6 bases between the two ends. CDR3 length: 12 amino acids. The germline V gene has CDR1 LGHDT and CDR2 YNNKEL (reference sequence). CDR3 coding DNA: TGTGCCAGCAGCCAAGACGTTCGTGAGCAGTTCTTC. Translation gives CASSQDVREQFF.

The V and J genes are TRBV24-1 and TRBJ2-1; perhaps TRBD2 as D (5 bases). Trimming removed 7 bases from V and 2 bases from J, with 17 bases in between. Germline assignment: CDR1 KGHDR and CDR2 SFDVKD. CDR3 size: 16 residues. In nucleotides, the CDR3 is TGTGCCACCAGCCCCCGAGTAGCGCCTACCTACAATGAGCAGTTCTTC. Its protein product is CATSPRVAPTYNEQFF.

The gene calls are TRBV4-3 and TRBJ2-5; 8 bases align to TRBD2. With V trimmed by 0 bases and J by 8 bases, 2 bases remained unmatched. The CDR3 is 13 residues long. Germline CDR1 reads LGHNA; CDR2 reads YSLEER. This CDR3 is CASSQDRGGTQYF. The DNA for the CDR3 is TGCGCCAGCAGCCAAGATCGGGGGGGAACCCAGTACTTC.

This chain uses TRBV7-8 with TRBJ2-1, with no clear D. The CDR3 consists of 14 residues. Germline V gives CDR1 SGHVS, CDR2 FQNEAQ. V dropped 2 bases and J dropped 6 bases, with 11 bases sitting between them. Written as DNA, the CDR3 is TGTGCCAGCAGCTTACTAATAAAGAGCAATGAGCAGTTCTTC. Protein sequence: CASSLLIKSNEQFF.